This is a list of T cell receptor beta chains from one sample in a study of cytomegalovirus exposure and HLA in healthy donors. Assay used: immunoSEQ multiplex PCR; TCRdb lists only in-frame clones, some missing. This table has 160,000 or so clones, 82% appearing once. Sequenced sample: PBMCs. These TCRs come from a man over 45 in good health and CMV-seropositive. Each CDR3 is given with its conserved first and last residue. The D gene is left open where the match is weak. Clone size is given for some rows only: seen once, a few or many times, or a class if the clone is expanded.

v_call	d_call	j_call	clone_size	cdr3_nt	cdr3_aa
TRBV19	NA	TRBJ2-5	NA	TGTGCCAGTAGTATATTCGGGGAGACCCAGTACTTC	CASSIFGETQYF
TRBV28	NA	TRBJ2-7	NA	TGTGCCAGCAGTGCCAACTACCCTGGCTCCTACGAGCAGTACTTC	CASSANYPGSYEQYF
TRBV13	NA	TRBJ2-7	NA	TGTGCCAGCAGCGTAACTACGGGGTCCTCCTACGAGCAGTACTTC	CASSVTTGSSYEQYF
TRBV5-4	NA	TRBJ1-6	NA	TGTGCCAGCAGCTTAGGGGTAGGGGTCTATAATTCACCCCTCCACTTT	CASSLGVGVYNSPLHF
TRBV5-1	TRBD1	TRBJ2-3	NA	TGCGCCAGCAGCGCGGGACAGGGGCTTGATACGCAGTATTTT	CASSAGQGLDTQYF
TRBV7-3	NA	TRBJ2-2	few	TGTGCCAGCAGATTCTTGAACACCGGGGAGCTGTTTTTT	CASRFLNTGELFF
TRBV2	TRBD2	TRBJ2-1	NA	TGTGCCAGCAGCCATAGGACTAGCGGATCCTACAATGAGCAGTTCTTC	CASSHRTSGSYNEQFF
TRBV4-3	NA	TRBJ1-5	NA	TGCGCCAGCAGCCAAGATAGCACCAAGAATCAGCCCCAGCATTTT	CASSQDSTKNQPQHF
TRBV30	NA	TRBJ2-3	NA	TGTGCCTGGAGTGGGCCTTCTAGCACAGATACGCAGTATTTT	CAWSGPSSTDTQYF
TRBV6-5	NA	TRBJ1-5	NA	TGTGCCAGCAGCCCCCACGGGGATGATCAGCCCCAGCATTTT	CASSPHGDDQPQHF
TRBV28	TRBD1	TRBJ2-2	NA	TGTGCCAGCAGACTCATGGGGACAGGGAACACCGGGGAGCTGTTTTTT	CASRLMGTGNTGELFF
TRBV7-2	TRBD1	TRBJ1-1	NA	TGTGCCAGCAGCTTGGACAGGGGGAACAGTGAAGCTTTCTTT	CASSLDRGNSEAFF
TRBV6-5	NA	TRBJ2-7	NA	TGTGCCAGCAGTTACACCCTTCGGTCCTACGAGCAGTACTTC	CASSYTLRSYEQYF
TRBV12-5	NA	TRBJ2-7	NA	TGTGCTAGTGCCCTAGGGGGGGCGCGGGAGCAGTACTTC	CASALGGAREQYF
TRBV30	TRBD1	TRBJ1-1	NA	TGTGCCTGGAGTAACTACAGGGGGCGAGGCACTGAAGCTTTCTTT	CAWSNYRGRGTEAFF
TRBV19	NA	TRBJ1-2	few	TGTGCCACCCAGGGTAATGGCTACACCTTC	CATQGNGYTF
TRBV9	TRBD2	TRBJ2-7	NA	TGTGCCAGCAGCGTAGAAGGTAGCGGGAGTGGGGCCAGCGAGCAGTACTTC	CASSVEGSGSGASEQYF
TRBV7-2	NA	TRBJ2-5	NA	TGTGCCAGCAGCTTACAGACAGGCCATAGGGAGACCCAGTACTTC	CASSLQTGHRETQYF
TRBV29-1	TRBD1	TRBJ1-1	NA	TGCAGCGTTCCCGGGACAGGCGGGATGAACACTGAAGCTTTCTTT	CSVPGTGGMNTEAFF
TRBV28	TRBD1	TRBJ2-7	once	TGTGCCAGCAGTCCCTGGGACAGGGAGACCCGCGAGCAGTACTTC	CASSPWDRETREQYF
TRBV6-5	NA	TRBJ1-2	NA	TGTGCCAGCAGTTACTCCGGGACTCTTGGGGACTATGGCTACACCTTC	CASSYSGTLGDYGYTF
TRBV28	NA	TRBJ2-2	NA	TGTGCCAGCAGAATGGGTAGCGGTGGTCAACGGGAGCTGTTTTTT	CASRMGSGGQRELFF
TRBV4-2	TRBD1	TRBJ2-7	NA	TGTGCCAGCAGCCAAGATCCACGGACAGGGGTCCCCTACGAGCAGTACTTC	CASSQDPRTGVPYEQYF
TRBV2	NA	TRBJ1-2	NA	TGTGCCAGCAGCCAGGGGAGAAACTATGGCTACACCTTC	CASSQGRNYGYTF
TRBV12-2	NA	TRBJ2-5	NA	TGTGCAAGTCGCTTAGCTCGGGACAGCCTGTGGGAGCAGTACTTC	CASRLARDSLWEQYF
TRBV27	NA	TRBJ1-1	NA	TGTGCCAGCAGTTTATATGTGGGGGGGGACACTGAAGCTTTCTTT	CASSLYVGGDTEAFF
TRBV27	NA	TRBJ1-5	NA	TGTGCCAGCAGTTTATCGGGGGGGGCTAGTCAGCCCCAGCATTTT	CASSLSGGASQPQHF